Listed here are 2 T cell receptor beta chains from one sample, sequenced in a study of STAT3 mutations in large granular lymphocyte leukemia. General study points: In T-cell large granular lymphocyte leukemia, about half of patients showed multiple immunodominant subclonotypes.

No antigen has been assigned to these receptors. The table came from immunoSEQ multiplex PCR; TCRdb's copy has only in-frame clones and leaves some out. The profile covers under 10,000 clones, with roughly 90% appearing a single time and around 82% taken by the ten largest. Material for sequencing was peripheral blood mononuclear cells. These receptors all stem from an elderly man with T-cell large granular lymphocyte leukemia. Some clones in this sample may be carry-over from other donors' samples.

The V call is TRBV29-1, the J call TRBJ1-4; D may be TRBD1 (6 bases). This CDR3 spans 14 amino acids. The germline V gene has CDR1 SQVTM and CDR2 ANQGSEA. V lost 4 bases to trimming and J lost 8 bases, with 17 bases between them. CDR3 residues: CSVAGYRAGEKLFF. CDR3 sequence (DNA): TGCAGCGTTGCTGGGTACAGGGCGGGAGAAAAACTGTTTTTT.

The rearrangement links TRBV28 to TRBJ2-7; D possibly uses TRBD1 or TRBD2 (5 bases each). The CDR3 runs to 15 residues. The V gene's germline CDR1 is MDHEN and CDR2 SYDVKM. The germline V and J ends were trimmed by 1 base and 7 bases, with 17 bases remaining between them. CDR3 in amino acids: CASSLFGGLLGEQYF. DNA of the CDR3: TGTGCCAGCAGTTTATTTGGGGGTCTCTTGGGAGAGCAGTACTTC. The full variable domain, in which reference TRBV28 and TRBJ2-7 provide the parts outside the CDR3, is DVKVTQSSRYLVKRTGEKVFLECVQDMDHENMFWYRQDPGLGLRLIYFSYDVKMKEKGDIPEGYSVSREKKERFSLILESASTNQTSMYLCASSLFGGLLGEQYFGPGTRLTVT.